This entry concerns a single TCR beta chain. The antigen is undetermined. The PCR used 60 Vbeta and 13 Jbeta primers. Some clones are missing from TCRdb's copy, which holds only in-frame ones; the method was immunoSEQ multiplex PCR. The sample holds about 230,000 clones, 70% to 85% seen once. This specimen comes from a study of cytomegalovirus exposure and HLA in healthy donors. Study findings and constraints: There were over 150 TCR beta chains listed as cytomegalovirus-associated.

Sequenced material: PBMCs. The source of this sequence is a woman aged 55-69 years in good health and CMV-seropositive.

The CDR3 region has the DNA TGTGCCAGCTCACTGCAGGGTCCCGGGGAGCTGTTTTTT. Translating it yields CASSLQGPGELFF. This rearrangement joins TRBV18 to TRBJ2-2; D possibly corresponds to TRBD1 (5 bases). Per germline, CDR1 KGHSH and CDR2 LQKENI. The V and J ends lost 4 bases and 6 bases respectively, with 9 bases between them. The CDR3 sequence is 13 residues long.